Included here is one T cell receptor (beta chain) sequence, with context. These data come from a study of blood T cell repertoires in COVID-19. For the study at large: The United States, Italy and Spain provided the acute and convalescent COVID-19 samples. Sample material is recorded as cDNA or gDNA derived from T cells, B-cell-depleted T cells, or PBMCs.

Per the authors' pipeline: Estimates of nucleated cell counts were drawn from the amplification of reference gene primers. Method: immunoSEQ multiplex PCR; TCRdb's copy keeps in-frame clones and lacks some. That table furnishes V, J and clone size, whereas the DNA furnished D and trimming. Among roughly 30,000 clones listed, around 92% were seen once. Germline V gives CDR1 MDHEN, CDR2 SYDVKM. V lost 7 bases and J lost 8; bases outside the gene matches: 13. The CDR3 totals 15 residues. The sample comprised peripheral blood. This chain joins TRBV28 and TRBJ1-4; 7 bases agree with TRBD1. This clonotype was sampled from a human donor in a cohort sampled during active COVID-19. The CDR3 protein is CASNHRGRGREKLFF. The CDR3 DNA sequence: TGTGCCAGCAATCATAGGGGAAGGGGGCGGGAAAAACTGTTTTTT.